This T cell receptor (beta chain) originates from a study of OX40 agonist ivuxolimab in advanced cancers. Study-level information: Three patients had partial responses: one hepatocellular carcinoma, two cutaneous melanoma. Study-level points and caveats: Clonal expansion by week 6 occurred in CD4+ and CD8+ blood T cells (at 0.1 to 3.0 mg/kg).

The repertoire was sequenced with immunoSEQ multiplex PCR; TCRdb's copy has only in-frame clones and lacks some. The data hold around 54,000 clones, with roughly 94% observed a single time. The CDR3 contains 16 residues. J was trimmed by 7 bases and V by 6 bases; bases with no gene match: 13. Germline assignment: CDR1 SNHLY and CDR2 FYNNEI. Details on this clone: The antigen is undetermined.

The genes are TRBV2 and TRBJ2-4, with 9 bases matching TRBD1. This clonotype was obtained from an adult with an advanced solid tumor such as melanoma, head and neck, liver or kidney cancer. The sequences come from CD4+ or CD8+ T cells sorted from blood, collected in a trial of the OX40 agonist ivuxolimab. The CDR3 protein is CASSPTGQGASNIQYF. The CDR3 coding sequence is TGTGCCAGCAGCCCAACGGGACAGGGAGCCTCGAACATTCAGTACTTC.